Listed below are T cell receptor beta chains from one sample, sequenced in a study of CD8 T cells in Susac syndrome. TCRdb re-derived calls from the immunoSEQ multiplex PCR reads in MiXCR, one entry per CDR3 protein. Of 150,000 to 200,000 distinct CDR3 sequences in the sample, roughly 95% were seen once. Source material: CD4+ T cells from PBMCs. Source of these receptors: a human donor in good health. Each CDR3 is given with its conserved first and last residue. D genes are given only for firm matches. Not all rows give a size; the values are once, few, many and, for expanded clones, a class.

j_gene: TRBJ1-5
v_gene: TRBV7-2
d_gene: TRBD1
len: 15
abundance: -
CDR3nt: TGTGCCAGCAGCTTCAGGGGGCAGGGCAATCAGCCCCAGCATTTT
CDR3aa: CASSFRGQGNQPQHF

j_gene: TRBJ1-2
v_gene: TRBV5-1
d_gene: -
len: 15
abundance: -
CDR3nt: TGCGCCAGCAGCTTGGTGACAGAGAATCCGGGTGGCTACACCTTC
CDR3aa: CASSLVTENPGGYTF

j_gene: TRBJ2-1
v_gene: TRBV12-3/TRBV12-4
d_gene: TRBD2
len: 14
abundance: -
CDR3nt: TGTGCCAGCAGTTTCAGGCGGGGGGGAAATGAGCAGTTCTTC
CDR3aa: CASSFRRGGNEQFF

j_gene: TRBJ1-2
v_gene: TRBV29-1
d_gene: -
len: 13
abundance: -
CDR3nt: TGCAGCGTTGCCTCTGGGGGGGGCTATGGCTACACCTTC
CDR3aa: CSVASGGGYGYTF

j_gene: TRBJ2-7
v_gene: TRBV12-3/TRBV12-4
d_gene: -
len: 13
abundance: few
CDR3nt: TGTGCCAGCAGCCAGCGGGCCCGTTTGGAGCAGTACTTC
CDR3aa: CASSQRARLEQYF

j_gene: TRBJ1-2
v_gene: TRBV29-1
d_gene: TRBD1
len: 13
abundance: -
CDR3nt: TGCAGCGTTGCGCCGGGACAGAGCTATGGCTACACCTTC
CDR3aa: CSVAPGQSYGYTF

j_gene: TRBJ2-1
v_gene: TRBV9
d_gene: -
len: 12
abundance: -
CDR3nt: TGTGCCAGCAGCGTAGGAGTCAATGAGCAGTTCTTC
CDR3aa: CASSVGVNEQFF

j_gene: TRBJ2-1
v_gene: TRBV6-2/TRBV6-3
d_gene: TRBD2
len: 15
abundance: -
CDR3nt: TGTGCCAGCAATGGGACTAGCGGGGGGGCGAATGAGCAGTTCTTC
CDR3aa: CASNGTSGGANEQFF

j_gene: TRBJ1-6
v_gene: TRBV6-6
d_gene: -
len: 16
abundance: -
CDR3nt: TGTGCCAGCTCGCGACAACCTCTAAGCGGTAATTCACCCCTCCACTTT
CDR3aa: CASSRQPLSGNSPLHF

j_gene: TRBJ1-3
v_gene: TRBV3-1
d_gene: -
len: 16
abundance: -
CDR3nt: TGTGCCAGCAGCTTCGGACCGACGGGACCGGGAAACACCATATATTTT
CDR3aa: CASSFGPTGPGNTIYF

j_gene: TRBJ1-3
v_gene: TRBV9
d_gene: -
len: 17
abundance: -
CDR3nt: TGTGCCAGCAGCGTAGAAGACAGCCTGTACCAAGGAAACACCATATATTTT
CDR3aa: CASSVEDSLYQGNTIYF